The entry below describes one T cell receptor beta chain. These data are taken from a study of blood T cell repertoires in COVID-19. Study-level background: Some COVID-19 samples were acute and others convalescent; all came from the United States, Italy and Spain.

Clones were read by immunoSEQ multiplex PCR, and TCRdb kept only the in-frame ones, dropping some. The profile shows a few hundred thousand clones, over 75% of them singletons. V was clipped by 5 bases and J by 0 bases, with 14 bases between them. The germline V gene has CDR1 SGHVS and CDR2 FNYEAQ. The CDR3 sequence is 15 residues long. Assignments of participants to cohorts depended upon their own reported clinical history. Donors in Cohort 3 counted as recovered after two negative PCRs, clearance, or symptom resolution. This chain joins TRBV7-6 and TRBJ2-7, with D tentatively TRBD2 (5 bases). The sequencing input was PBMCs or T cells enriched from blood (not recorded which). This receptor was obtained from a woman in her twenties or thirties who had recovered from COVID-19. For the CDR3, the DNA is TGTGCCAGCAGCGGCAATTCTGGGAGCTCCTACGAGCAGTACTTC. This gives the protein CASSGNSGSSYEQYF. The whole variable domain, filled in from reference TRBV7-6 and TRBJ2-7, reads GAGVSQSPRYKVTKRGQDVALRCDPISGHVSLYWYRQALGQGPEFLTYFNYEAQQDKSGLPNDRFSAERPEGSISTLTIQRTEQRDSAMYRCASSGNSGSSYEQYFGPGTRLTVT.